This T cell receptor (beta chain) comes out of a study of T cell repertoires in cytomegalovirus infection. In the study overall: Public TCR beta signatures indicated both CMV infection and matching HLA type.

Each CDR3 protein is one row after TCRdb ran MiXCR on the reads. The sample contains some 220,000 distinct CDR3 sequences, 5% to 8.5% of which appear only once. CDR3 size: 14 residues. J lost 6 bases, V lost 5 bases, and 4 bases had no gene match. Germline V CDR1 and CDR2: SGHAT, FQDESV (reference sequence). This clonotype was picked up many times. Its antigen remains unknown. Study-level results: It was HLA-C-restricted CMV-specific TCR beta clonotypes that dominated the response ex vivo. Individuals carrying CMV plus the relevant HLA were identified by cumulative frequency of public TCR beta families.

This TCR was recovered from a human donor in good health (CMV status not recorded). Some clones in this sample may be carry-over from other donors' samples. Sequencing was carried out using PBMCs. The chain combines TRBV11-1 with TRBJ2-1, with 10 bases lining up with TRBD2. The CDR3 reads CASSQRGGRNEQFF. CDR3 in DNA: TGTGCCAGCAGCCAGCGGGGGGGCCGCAATGAGCAGTTCTTC.